This entry features one TCR beta chain sequence. Its antigen has not been determined. Base qualities are not provided; no much larger clone lies one nucleotide away. In total, 500 to 700 healthy bone marrow donors made up the cohort. At the time of sampling, all cohort members were nominally healthy, though unrecorded immune exposures were likely present. The donor tested CMV seropositive, placing the donor among the 250 to 350 seropositive members of the cohort. Every donor gave a peripheral blood sample, and the peripheral blood mononuclear cells from that sample were used for TCR beta sequencing. The Qiagen DNeasy Blood Extraction Kit was used to extract genomic DNA from the blood cell samples. These data are taken from a study of cytomegalovirus exposure and HLA in healthy donors (dated by TCRdb to 2016 to 2017). Study-wide context: An earlier analysis of some 600 of the donors reported 276 Gb of sequence data and 95 million to 130 million unique TCR beta sequences obtained from about 179 million T cells. An early release covering more than 500 HLA-typed donors comprised roughly 300 gigabases of sequencing data and 65 million to 100 million unique TCR sequences. Of the approximately 400 genotyped donors, 75% to 85% were placed in the genetic ancestry cluster associated with self-reported Caucasian donors. The study aimed to test whether cataloging public T cell receptors could reveal signatures of past pathogen exposure. The study profiled the T cell repertoires of around 700 subjects by immunosequencing and related them to cytomegalovirus serostatus. Besides the first cohort of around 700 subjects, a separate validation cohort made up of 95 to 150 different subjects was used. The study combined high-throughput TCR immunosequencing, statistical association of individual TCRs with disease status, and machine learning to predict cytomegalovirus infection status. A later analysis re-analyzed previously published TCR beta repertoires from 660 or so donors and added high-resolution HLA genotyping to study TCR occurrence patterns. Rather than using new phenotypic data, the later analysis identified candidate immune exposures from TCR beta sequences and from how often those sequences occurred across donors. An earlier analysis of around 640 of the donors used high-throughput TCR beta sequencing to judge whether each TCR beta V gene segment behaved as functional or pseudogenic. Donor age, sex, ethnicity and CMV serostatus were compiled together with the repertoire data. Genome-wide SNP genotypes for about three fifths of the roughly 670 donors were used in a later genetic analysis, which treated that subset as a discovery cohort. All discovery cohort repertoires had been generated on a single sequencing platform. HLA typing covered class I and class II loci at four-digit resolution. Typing coverage varied by locus: roughly 620-640 donors for A, B, C, DRB1 and DQB1; approximately 560 for DQA1; more than 600 for DPA1; fewer than 480 for DPB1. Roughly five DR-DQ haplotypes were treated as single units for association and clustering because of strong linkage in the cohort. Among some 400 genotyped donors of the cohort, an average of roughly 240,000 unique TCR beta nucleotide sequences were sequenced per donor, 15% to 20% of them non-productive.

Library preparation employed the immunoSEQ multiplex PCR assay. For the multiplex PCR, a mixture combining 60 forward primers for TCR Vbeta segments and 13 reverse primers for TCR Jbeta segments was used. A multiplex PCR assay on genomic DNA amplified the CDR3 region of rearranged TCR beta genes. The amplified TCR beta libraries were sequenced on the Illumina HiSeq System as 87-base-pair reads. In the source study's methods: In a later analysis, 80 million or so unique TCR beta chains were counted across the 650 to 700 repertoires, and around 10 million of these chains were shared by at least two donors. A nearest-neighbor algorithm error-corrected the raw reads and collapsed the reads into unique sequences, merging closely related sequences to remove PCR and sequencing errors. To assign V, D and J gene segments, CDR3 sequences were aligned to IMGT reference sequences. For a sequence to be retained, a match of at least six nucleotides was required to both a V gene segment and a J gene segment. Rearrangements were classified as productive when the CDR3 lacked stop codons and remained in frame with V and J, and all other rearrangements were classified as non-productive. CDR3 was defined according to IMGT convention as the region running from the second conserved V-encoded cysteine to the conserved J-encoded phenylalanine. In an earlier analysis of around 540 of the donors, sequences lacking an unambiguous match to a single V gene segment were excluded. An earlier analysis of a few hundred of the donors called V segments functional above 56.7% productive rearrangements and segregating when the between-donor standard deviation exceeded 5%. A statistical classification framework was built for diagnosing cytomegalovirus status from the catalog of TCR beta chain sequences. In a later analysis, V and J genes were assigned by comparing TCR nucleotide sequences against IMGT/GENE-DB human TR gene sequences. In a later analysis, CDR3 sequences and most-parsimonious VDJ recombination scenarios were assigned using the TCRdist pipeline. In a later analysis, each TCR beta chain was defined by its CDR3 amino acid sequence together with its V-gene family, and reads without a unique V-gene family were excluded. A later analysis removed 500 to 650 highly shared, low-generation-probability nucleotide sequences to deal with suspected cross-contamination and a sequencing artifact. In a later analysis, a clonal expansion index for each public chain was calculated from normalized within-repertoire ranks of inferred template counts. Generation probabilities in a later analysis came from a VDJ recombination model fitted to out-of-frame rearrangements, and those results were checked against IGoR. A later analysis scored TCR-TCR, TCR-HLA and TCR-CMV co-occurrence with hypergeometric tests, applying a repertoire-size bias correction to TCR pairs. To estimate false discovery rates, a later analysis permuted the HLA or CMV assignments 20 times. In a later analysis, co-occurring TCRs were grouped with DBSCAN, and TCRdist sequence similarity was added when clustering was performed within HLA-allele-positive subsets. Co-occurrence clustering excluded repertoires with fewer than 30,000 or more than 120,000 public chains, plus five with anomalous nucleotide sharing. TCRdb carries this immuneACCESS record with in-frame sequences only. Its versions omit some clonotypes, under half of them owing to an unresolved V gene in the studies checked, with the rest unexplained. Clone size and the V and J calls come from that table; the DNA yielded D and trimming. In all, the sample holds some 98,000 clones, and 75% to 85% of those were seen once. The top ten clones comprise over 9.5% of the sample.

General findings and caveats noted by the study authors: The classifier was reported to diagnose cytomegalovirus status with high specificity and sensitivity in both the original and validation cohorts. Across donors, most TCR sequences were observed very rarely, whereas some public TCRs were present in many individuals. A further reported finding was that TCR beta sequences accurately predicted the HLA-A and HLA-B alleles for most subjects in the first cohort. According to the authors, the approach could potentially be generalized to other disease states and immunological phenotypes. The study listed around 160 TCR beta chains as associated with cytomegalovirus. Assigning TCR associations to individual alleles was difficult when HLA alleles, especially DR and DQ, strongly co-occurred. In a later analysis, TCR association rates were found to vary across HLA loci, with the most associated TCRs seen for DRB1 alleles and the fewest for HLA-C alleles. The cohort was sequenced for TCR beta chains only, and without alpha or paired-chain data the features that could be detected were limited. The sequencing pipeline was judged likely to have produced a cluster of highly shared sequence variants as a technical artifact. An association between a missense DCLRE1C variant and V-gene and J-gene trimming of TCR beta chains was found in a later genetic analysis and replicated in an independent cohort. Because counts were too low, about 15 rarely observed V segments, including chromosome 9 orphons, were left out of the earlier analysis of 587 of the donors. HLA typing was unavailable for some donors at each locus, so association tests used only the typed subset. A later genetic analysis reported fewer N-insertions in productive TCRs among donors in an Asian-associated ancestry cluster than the roughly 690-donor mean. Correlated functional status among segregating V segments might be attributable to linkage disequilibrium, but an unknown experimental factor could not be ruled out. Immune exposure information for the cohort was limited to CMV serostatus. In a later analysis, most CMV-associated TCR beta chains were found to appear HLA-restricted, with HLA associations seemingly driven largely by CMV exposure. Presence/absence analyses assumed roughly uniform sequencing depth across donors, an assumption that may not hold. A later analysis found that HLA-associated TCR beta chains were more clonally expanded and had lower generation probabilities than equally common non-associated chains. Broadly in line with IMGT annotations, most TCR beta V segments showed up in productive rearrangements about 87% or about 30% of the time in an earlier analysis of 450 to 600 of the donors. Specific HLA alleles were associated with over 15,000 TCR beta sequences at a false discovery rate of 0.05 in a later analysis. Three of the identified cytomegalovirus-associated TCR beta chains were confirmed in vitro to be specific for cytomegalovirus antigens. According to a later analysis, parvovirus B19, influenza, CMV and Epstein-Barr virus appeared linked to several top co-occurrence clusters.

This clonotype was obtained from a man between 18 and 29 years old in good health and CMV-seropositive. Sequenced input: PBMCs.

In nucleotide form, the sequence is TGTGCCAGCAGCTTAGGACCATCAGGGTGGCCCCAGCATTTT. Its translation reads: CASSLGPSGWPQHF. The chain is assembled from TRBV11-2 and TRBJ1-5; the D gene is possibly TRBD1, with 5 bases matching. The CDR3 covers 14 residues, taking in both the cysteine and the phenylalanine. The retained sequence is limited to the CDR3, 42 bases, with the frame set at the first base. V and J lose 1 base and 9 bases, and a span of 13 bases separates them. Looking up the germline V gene yields CDR1 SGHAT and CDR2 FQNNGV.